This T cell receptor (beta chain) was observed in a study of T-cell reconstitution after alpha-beta-depleted transplantation in children. Whole-study findings and limits: Day-60 TCRbeta diversity that was high in some patients was derived from surviving recipient T cells and thymic progenitors. It was reported that alpha-beta T cells came from several hundred expanded graft clones (about two months after transplant). It was newly produced T cells that mostly accounted for T-cell counts and diversity one year after transplant.

The TCRbeta library incorporated unique molecular identifiers. TCRdb re-derived calls from the PCR reads in MiXCR, one entry per CDR3 protein. The repertoire consists of more than 40,000 distinct CDR3 sequences, with 40% to 65% occurring once and the leading ten covering 35% to 40%. This clonotype came up a few times. The antigen remains unidentified. The germline V gene has CDR1 SGHVS and CDR2 FQNEAQ. V shed 3 bases and J 4 bases; nucleotides not matched to a gene: 7. CDR3 size: 17 residues. V is TRBV7-8 and J is TRBJ2-2, with 11 bases fitting TRBD2. The clonotype was recovered from a boy under two years old with SCID, due to receive a stem cell transplant. The material was peripheral blood, obtained before TCRalphabeta/CD19-depleted stem cell transplant. CDR3 DNA sequence: TGTGCCAGCAGCTTGGACTTAGCGGGGGGGGGCACCGGGGAGCTGTTTTTT. It encodes CASSLDLAGGGTGELFF.